This T cell receptor beta chain was profiled in a study of low-dose radiotherapy and immunotherapy resistance in tumors (dated by TCRdb to between 2021 and 2024). Concerning the study at large: Cohort 1 received 0.5 Gy per fraction every 2 weeks, with a prescribed total PTV dose of 6.5 Gy. Eight patients were included in the translational analysis, namely three from the first dose cohort plus the first five from the second dose cohort. Starting on cycle 1 day 1, patients took 300 mg of aspirin by mouth once a day for four cycles. Trial participants were not randomized into treatment groups. Cyclophosphamide 200 mg/m2 was given intravenously every two weeks, one day before each radiation and immunotherapy administration. Patients were given nivolumab as a 240 mg flat dose every two weeks and ipilimumab at 1 mg/kg every six weeks, with both drugs delivered intravenously. Patients in Cohort 2 were given 1 Gy per fraction every two weeks, for a total of 13 Gy across 26 weeks.

The CDR3 has 15 amino acids, counting the end cysteine and phenylalanine. CDR3 DNA only is kept here, 45 bases in frame from base 1. V and J lose 1 base and 0 bases, and a span of 7 bases separates them. In the germline V gene, CDR1 corresponds to MNHEY and CDR2 to SVGAGI. To make first-strand cDNA, Superscript III was used along with a set of TRAV- and TRBV-specific primers so that both the TCRalpha and TCRbeta chains were covered. TCRs were amplified with Phusion for 20 to 25 PCR cycles using a constant-region primer together with the adapter attached to the V primers. Isolated mRNA was amplified with the MessageAmp II aRNA Amplification Kit, using a roughly 17-hour in vitro transcription at 37°C. The Dynabeads mRNA DIRECT Purification Kit was used to isolate the mRNA for TCR sequencing. A second 25-cycle Phusion PCR added indexed Illumina adapters, and products were purified with AMPure XP beads. The study's own analysis went as follows. Using custom Perl scripts, TCR sequences encoding the same protein were pooled, out-of-frame sequences were removed, and the abundance of each clonotype was computed. Any TCR sequence supported by only a single read was excluded from analysis. Shannon entropy, Gini index, clonality, richness, and the frequency of TCRs shared between repertoires were included as repertoire metrics. The public reads were reprocessed in TCRdb via fastp at Q25 and MiXCR, keeping in-frame beta chains. Every distinct CDR3 protein forms one entry, paired with its most common genes and DNA. None of the V and J calls come from the authors' own analysis; TCRdb made them. The sample table holds about 11,000 distinct CDR3 sequences, of which 40% to 65% were seen once. Of the sample, around 7.9% is held by the ten largest clones.

Donors were enrolled in RACIN, a single-arm phase I dose-escalation trial combining nivolumab, ipilimumab, aspirin, low-dose cyclophosphamide and low-dose radiotherapy. Patients with advanced, TIL-negative solid tumors were considered eligible. This clonotype appeared a few times. Its antigen specificity is not known. Per-nucleotide qualities are absent, and no much larger clonotype sits a single base away. Rearrangement joined TRBV6-5 to TRBJ1-3; no D gene is confidently identified. This receptor was taken from a human donor with advanced metastatic prostate, ovarian, gallbladder or colorectal cancer (not recorded which). This table probably holds off-target reads from a library built for another chain. The CDR3 corresponds to CASSYYTGSGNTIYF. DNA sequence: TGTGCCAGCAGTTACTATACCGGCTCTGGAAACACCATATATTTT.